The entry below gives a single T cell receptor beta chain sequence along with its context. As yet, its antigen is unknown. The sample is drawn from a study of T cell responses to AZD1222 COVID-19 vaccine. Study context: Recipients boosted at about 4 weeks or about 12 weeks are pooled. Study conclusions and caveats: The peak T cell response came first, and repertoires were sampled only after it.

Profiling relied on immunoSEQ multiplex PCR, and the TCRdb table lists in-frame clones only, not all of them. The data show 150,000 or so clones, about 91% seen once. The CDR3 is made up of 14 amino acids. V was clipped by 5 bases and J by 3 bases, with 10 bases between them. Per germline, CDR1 SNHLY and CDR2 FYNNEI. This sequence joins TRBV2 and TRBJ1-4; D unclear. Sequenced material: peripheral blood, taken on day 0 of AZD1222 vaccination. The TCR comes from an adult in good health. CDR3 nucleotides: TGTGCCAGCAGTTTGAATGGGGCTAATGAAAAACTGTTTTTT. Translation: CASSLNGANEKLFF.